Included here is one T cell receptor beta chain sequence, with context. Its recognized antigen is unknown. The data stem from a study of T cells expressing NK-cell markers (dated by TCRdb to about 2020). Broadly, across the study: Roughly 8 donors provided sorted CD3+CD56+NKG2C+, CD3+CD56+NKG2C- and CD3+CD56-NKG2C+ T-cell subsets, whose TCR beta-chain repertoires were profiled. Sequencing of the libraries produced 2 x 150 bp reads on Illumina HiSeq 2000/2500, MiSeq or NextSeq. Randomly selected healthy volunteers, three men and five women, were used as the eight sequenced donors. Among the eight sequenced donors, only one was HCMV-seronegative, while the other seven were HCMV-seropositive.

HCMV serostatus was determined by detecting HCMV-specific IgG in serum with a commercial ELISA kit. Peripheral blood mononuclear cells were isolated from blood by Ficoll density gradient centrifugation. Beyond this particular receptor, the publication reports: Whether the expanded NKG2C-expressing T cell clones were specific for HCMV antigens was left unclear. For about 6 donors, the dominant CD3+CD56+NKG2C+ clonotypes were among the top 10 CD8+ clonotypes and accounted for 1.0-7.0% of CD8+ T cells. Those dominant clonotypes were again the most abundant among CD3+CD56-NKG2C+ cells in several donors, at roughly 25-65%.

Reading from cysteine to phenylalanine, the CDR3 counts 15 amino acids. A DNA sequence was not provided. CDR1 and CDR2 were assigned from the germline V gene (reference sequence) as WNHNN and SYGVQD. Sequencing relied on an Illumina HiSeq 2000. The TCR beta cDNA libraries were made using 5'RACE template switching, a step that added both a universal primer site and unique molecular identifiers. Priming for cDNA synthesis came from the TCR beta constant segment, and two successive PCR amplification steps followed. As for how the authors treated the data: MIGEC handled demultiplexing of the reads and grouping by UMI, while MiTCR was used to assemble and quantify clonotypes. To exclude erroneous sequences, only TCR cDNA sequences supported by at least two reads were retained. The tcR package was used for downstream repertoire analysis, and clonotypes were matched across fractions by CDR3 nucleotide sequence plus V segment. Antigen specificity was annotated against VDJdb with VDJmatch, allowing one amino acid substitution in CDR3. TCRdb reprocessed the reads into one record per CDR3 protein sequence, lacking DNA. The V and J calls, along with clone size, are taken from TCRdb and not from the paper's own processing. The table for this sample shows hundreds of thousands of distinct CDR3 sequences. The ten most abundant clones make up about 7.1% of the sample.

This receptor was obtained from a woman between 18 and 69 years old in good health. Sequencing used blood T cells: a sorted CD56 or NKG2C T cell subset, CD4+ or CD8+ T cells, or bulk PBMC T cells (not recorded which). In this chain, TRBV10-1 is recombined with TRBJ2-3; checking the TCRdb D call of TRBD1 is not possible without DNA. Here the CDR3 is given as CASSEQGRLMDTQYF.